These 19 T cell receptor beta chains were sequenced from one sample in a study of T cell responses to AZD1222 COVID-19 vaccine (dated by TCRdb to the early 2020s). Library preparation employed the immunoSEQ multiplex PCR assay. TCRdb retrieved this table from immuneACCESS and kept in-frame rearrangements only. Not all clones are present; in checked studies, unresolved V genes account for under half, and no reason is known for the remainder. Here the sample has 45,000 to 50,000 clones; 75% to 90% occur a single time. The top ten clones comprise 5.3% of the sample. The sample's time point label is to be understood as: about 28 days (+/-7) after the second vaccine dose. The material was peripheral blood, obtained 28 days after the second AZD1222 dose. The receptor source for this set is an adult who received the AZD1222 COVID-19 vaccine.

This chain joins TRBV4-3 and TRBJ2-1; D not resolved. CDR1 and CDR2 (germline): LGHNA, YSLEER. The CDR3 spans 13 residues. Trimming cost V 3 bases and J 10 bases, with 13 bases left between them. The CDR3 loop is CASSQDRVGEQFF. The CDR3 nucleotides read TGCGCCAGCAGCCAGGACCGGGTAGGGGAGCAGTTCTTC.

Concerning this clone itself: Within the sample, other DNA sequences also encode this same CDR3. The chain links TRBV18 to TRBJ2-5, with D tentatively TRBD2 (6 bases). CDR3 length equals 14 residues. CDR1 and CDR2 (germline): KGHSH, LQKENI. Trimming removed 0 bases at V and 1 base at J, with 6 bases between. CDR3 residues: CASSPPGLQETQYF. DNA for the CDR3: TGTGCCAGCTCACCACCGGGACTCCAAGAGACCCAGTACTTC.

This rearrangement joins TRBV7-2 to TRBJ2-1; TRBD2 agrees at 7 bases. V gave up 1 base and J gave up 7 bases; unmatched junction bases: 7. This CDR3 has 15 amino acids. CDR1 is SGHTA and CDR2 is FQGNSA in the germline V gene. The CDR3 region has the DNA TGTGCCAGCAGCTTAGATAGCGGGTCTGGAAATGAGCAGTTCTTC. Amino acid sequence: CASSLDSGSGNEQFF.

V is TRBV19 and J is TRBJ1-1; a weak D match, TRBD1 (6 bases). V was pared by 5 bases and J by 5 bases, with 12 bases between. Germline assignment: CDR1 LNHDA and CDR2 SQIVND (reference sequence). This CDR3 contains 13 residues. This CDR3 is CASSVTGWTEAFF. The CDR3, as DNA: TGTGCCAGTAGTGTGACAGGTTGGACTGAAGCTTTCTTT.

The chain recombines TRBV24-1 with TRBJ2-2; 7 bases are shared with TRBD2. The CDR3 length is 15 residues. V lost 0 bases and J lost 5; bases outside the gene matches: 2. Germline loops: CDR1 KGHDR, CDR2 SFDVKD. The CDR3: CATSDLPGGTGELFF. The CDR3 DNA follows: TGTGCCACCAGTGATTTGCCGGGGGGAACCGGGGAGCTGTTTTTT.

CDR3 sequence (DNA): TGTGCCAGCAGCTTAGGTAGACGGAACAAAAACATTCAGTACTTC. Amino acids: CASSLGRRNKNIQYF. This rearrangement joins TRBV7-2 to TRBJ2-4; D not resolved. This CDR3 spans 15 amino acids. V was shortened by 1 base and J by 3 bases, with 10 bases between the two germline ends. Germline-derived CDR1 and CDR2 are SGHTA and FQGNSA. The whole variable domain, remainder taken from reference TRBV7-2 and TRBJ2-4, is GAGVSQSPSNKVTEKGKDVELRCDPISGHTALYWYRQSLGQGLEFLIYFQGNSAPDKSGLPSDRFSAERTGGSVSTLTIQRTQQEDSAVYLCASSLGRRNKNIQYFGAGTRLSVL.

The chain uses TRBV3-1 (or the pseudogene TRBV3-2) and TRBJ2-1, with 13 bases that match TRBD2. The trim removed 4 bases at V and 4 bases at J, leaving 4 bases unmatched. CDR1 LGHDT and CDR2 YNNKEL come from the germline V gene (reference sequence). The CDR3 runs 16 residues. The CDR3 loop reads CASSRTSGGHYNEQFF. The CDR3 nucleotides are TGTGCCAGCAGCCGGACTAGCGGGGGCCATTACAATGAGCAGTTCTTC.

This clone was seen only once. V is TRBV6-1 and J is TRBJ1-5, with TRBD1 matching 8 bases. Unmatched junction bases numbered 18, after V lost 4 bases and J lost 7 bases. This CDR3 comprises 18 residues. CDR1 and CDR2 from the germline V gene are MNHNS and SASEGT. The CDR3 sequence: CASSGAVVSRGLRQPQHF. The CDR3 coding sequence is TGTGCCAGCAGTGGGGCCGTGGTGAGCAGGGGGCTACGACAGCCCCAGCATTTT.

This sequence joins TRBV27 and TRBJ1-1; maybe TRBD1 (5 bases). The CDR3 is 17 residues long. Germline V gives CDR1 MNHEY, CDR2 SMNVEV (reference sequence). Trimming took off 5 bases at V and 4 bases at J, with 23 bases between the two ends. The CDR3 nucleotides are TGTGCCAGCAGTCTTCAAGGGGAGAGGCCTAGTGCCACTGAAGCTTTCTTT. Amino acids: CASSLQGERPSATEAFF.

The gene calls are TRBV14 and TRBJ2-4; 10 positions match TRBD2. The CDR3 runs to 14 residues. V trimming: 4 bases; J trimming: 9 bases; junction bases outside the gene matches: 6. The germline CDR1 and CDR2 sequences are SGHDN and FVKESK. The DNA of the CDR3 is TGTGCCAGCAGCCTCTTTAGGACTAGCGGCATTCAGTACTTC. It yields the protein CASSLFRTSGIQYF.

This chain links TRBV5-8 with TRBJ2-7; D is ambiguous. Germline V gene sequence: CDR1 SGHTS, CDR2 YDEGEE. The CDR3 runs 14 residues. V dropped 0 bases and J dropped 1 base, with 8 bases sitting between them. CDR3 amino acids: CASSLVDGSYEQYF. CDR3 nucleotides: TGTGCCAGCAGCTTGGTGGACGGTTCCTACGAGCAGTACTTC.

The chain has TRBV28 and TRBJ2-4; TRBD2 matches at 8 bases. Germline lookup yields CDR1 MDHEN and CDR2 SYDVKM. CDR3 length: 17 amino acids. Losses at the gene ends were 4 bases for V and 3 bases for J; bases not matched to a gene: 11. This CDR3 reads CASSSYGGEIGKNIQYF. The DNA for the CDR3 is TGTGCCAGCAGTTCATACGGGGGGGAAATTGGCAAAAACATTCAGTACTTC.

The chain is built from TRBV5-1 and TRBJ2-7; 9 nucleotides align to TRBD1. Germline-derived CDR1 and CDR2 are SGHRS and YFSETQ. The CDR3 contains 14 residues. The ends lost 5 bases at V and 1 base at J; junction bases unmatched: 4. CDR3 sequence reads: CASRAGTGSYEQYF. DNA for the CDR3: TGCGCCAGCAGGGCCGGGACAGGGTCCTACGAGCAGTACTTC.

This clone appeared once. CDR3 loop: CASSVGTSGSHEQFF. The CDR3 DNA is TGTGCCAGCAGCGTAGGGACTAGCGGGAGCCATGAGCAGTTCTTC. V usage is TRBV9 and J usage is TRBJ2-1; the match to TRBD2 covers 13 bases. CDR3 length equals 15 residues. Germline CDR1 and CDR2: SGDLS and YYNGEE. Trimming cost V 0 bases and J 8 bases; bases outside gene matches: 2.

This clone was observed once. The rearrangement links TRBV10-1 to TRBJ2-7; D is possibly TRBD2 (6 bases). With 4 bases removed from V and 7 bases from J, the gap between germline ends came to 11 bases. Germline CDR1 is WNHNN and CDR2 is SYGVQD (reference sequence). The CDR3 is made up of 12 amino acids. Here the CDR3 reads CASSAGLREQYF. CDR3 nucleotides: TGCGCCAGCAGTGCGGGACTTCGGGAGCAGTACTTC.

The chain links TRBV6-2 or TRBV6-3 to TRBJ2-7; D gene ambiguous. Germline-derived CDR1 and CDR2 are MNHEY and SVGEGT. This CDR3 spans 12 amino acids. The V and J ends lost 6 bases and 7 bases respectively, with 13 bases between them. In DNA form, the CDR3 reads TGTGCCAGCAGCCAACCCCTGGGGGAGCAGTACTTC. Translation: CASSQPLGEQYF.

The V call is TRBV3-1 (or the pseudogene TRBV3-2), the J call TRBJ2-7, with a possible D match to TRBD2 (5 bases). CDR1 LGHDT and CDR2 YNNKEL come from the germline V gene (reference sequence). Trimming pared 0 bases from V and 2 bases from J, leaving 11 bases between. CDR3 length equals 15 residues. The CDR3 DNA reads TGTGCCAGCAGCCAAGAGGACTCCCTCCCCTACGAGCAGTACTTC. Translation: CASSQEDSLPYEQYF.

This chain connects TRBV28 to TRBJ2-5; D unresolved. V was trimmed by 6 bases and J by 4 bases, leaving 12 bases between them. The CDR3 has 13 amino acids. CDR1 and CDR2 (germline): MDHEN, SYDVKM. CDR3 DNA sequence: TGTGCCAGCAGCCAGAGTTACTCAGAGACCCAGTACTTC. Translated, it gives CASSQSYSETQYF.

The chain joins TRBV9 to TRBJ1-2, with no clear D. Trimming removed 3 bases at V and 8 bases at J, with 5 bases between. Germline CDR1 and CDR2: SGDLS and YYNGEE. The CDR3 runs to 10 residues. The CDR3 protein is CASSGRGYTF. Here the CDR3 DNA reads TGTGCCAGCAGCGGTCGGGGCTACACCTTC.